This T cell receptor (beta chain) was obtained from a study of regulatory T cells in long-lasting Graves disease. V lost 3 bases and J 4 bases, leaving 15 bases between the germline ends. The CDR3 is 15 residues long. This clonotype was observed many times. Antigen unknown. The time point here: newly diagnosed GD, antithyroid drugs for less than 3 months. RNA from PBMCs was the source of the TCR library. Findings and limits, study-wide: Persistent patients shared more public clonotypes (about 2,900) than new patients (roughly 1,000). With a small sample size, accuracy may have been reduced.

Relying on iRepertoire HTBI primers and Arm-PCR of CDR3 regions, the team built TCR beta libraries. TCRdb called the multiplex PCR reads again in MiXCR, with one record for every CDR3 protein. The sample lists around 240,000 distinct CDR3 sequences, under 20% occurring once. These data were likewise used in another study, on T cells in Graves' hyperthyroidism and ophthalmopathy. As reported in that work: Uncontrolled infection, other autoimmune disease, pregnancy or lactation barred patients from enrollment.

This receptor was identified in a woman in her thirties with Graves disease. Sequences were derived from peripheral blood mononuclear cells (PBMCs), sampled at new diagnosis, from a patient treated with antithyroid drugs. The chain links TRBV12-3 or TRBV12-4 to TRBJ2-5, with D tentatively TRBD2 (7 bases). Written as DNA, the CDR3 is TGTGCCAGCAGTTTGGGGGGGGCAGGTAGAGAGACCCAGTACTTC. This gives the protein CASSLGGAGRETQYF.